What follows is one TCR beta chain and its context. Its matching antigen is unknown. This entry is derived from a study of siplizumab effects on memory and regulatory T cells. Study-level results: The authors did not confirm suppressive function in proliferating Tregs from siplizumab cultures. Naive T cells, seemingly more diverse than memory cells, seemed major alloresponse contributors. Siplizumab brought about a significant reduction in alloreactive sequences traceable to unstimulated CD4+ memory cells. Tracing alloreactive clones into unstimulated subsets worked for only a minor fraction of them.

Trimming removed 4 bases at V and 4 bases at J, with 13 bases between. This CDR3 contains 13 residues. CDR1 is SQVTM, CDR2 ANQGSEA, per germline. The protocol was immunoSEQ multiplex PCR, while the TCRdb copy is restricted to in-frame clones and leaves out a portion. The repertoire includes some 73,000 clones, roughly 93% of them detected once, and 5% sits in the top ten. The V and J genes are TRBV29-1 and TRBJ1-2; D is undetermined. Sequenced material: CD8+ T cells sorted from blood. The receptor was derived from a human donor in good health. This CDR3 is CSVVFSFPYGYTF. The CDR3, as DNA: TGCAGCGTTGTTTTCAGCTTTCCCTATGGCTACACCTTC.